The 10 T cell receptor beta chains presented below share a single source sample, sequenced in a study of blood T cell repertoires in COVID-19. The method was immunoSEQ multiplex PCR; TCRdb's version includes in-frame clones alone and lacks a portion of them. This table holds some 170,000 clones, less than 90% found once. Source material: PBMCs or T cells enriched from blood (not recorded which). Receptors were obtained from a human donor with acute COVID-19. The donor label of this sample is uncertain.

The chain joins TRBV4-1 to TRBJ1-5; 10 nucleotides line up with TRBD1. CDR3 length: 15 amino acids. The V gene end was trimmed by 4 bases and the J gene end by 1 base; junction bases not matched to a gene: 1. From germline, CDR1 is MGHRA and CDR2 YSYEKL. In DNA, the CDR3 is TGCGCCAGCAGCCCGGGACAGGGGAGCAATCAGCCCCAGCATTTT. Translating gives CASSPGQGSNQPQHF.

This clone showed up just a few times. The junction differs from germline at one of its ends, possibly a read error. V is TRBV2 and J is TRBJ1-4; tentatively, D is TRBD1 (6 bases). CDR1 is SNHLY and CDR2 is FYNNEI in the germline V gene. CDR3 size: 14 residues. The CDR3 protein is CASREGQHNEKLFF. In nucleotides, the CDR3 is TGTGCCAGCAGGGAAGGACAGCATAATGAAAAACTGTTTTTT.

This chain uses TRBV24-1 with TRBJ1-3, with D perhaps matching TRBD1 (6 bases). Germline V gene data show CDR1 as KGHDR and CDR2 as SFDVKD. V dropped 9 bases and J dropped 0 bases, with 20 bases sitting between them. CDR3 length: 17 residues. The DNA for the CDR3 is TGTGCCACCCCTGACAGGAGCCAACCAAACTCTGGAAACACCATATATTTT. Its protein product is CATPDRSQPNSGNTIYF.

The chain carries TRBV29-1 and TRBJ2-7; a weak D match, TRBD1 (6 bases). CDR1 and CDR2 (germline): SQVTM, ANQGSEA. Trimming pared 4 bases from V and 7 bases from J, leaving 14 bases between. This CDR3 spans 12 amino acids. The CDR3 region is CSVAPGVEEQYF. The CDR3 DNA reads TGCAGCGTTGCCCCAGGGGTCGAAGAGCAGTACTTC.

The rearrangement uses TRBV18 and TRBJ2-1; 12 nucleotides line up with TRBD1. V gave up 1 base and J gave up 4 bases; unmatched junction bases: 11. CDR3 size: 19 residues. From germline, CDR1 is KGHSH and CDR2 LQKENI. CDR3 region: CASSPRGQGARGIYNEQFF. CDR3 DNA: TGTGCCAGCTCACCACGGGGACAGGGGGCGAGGGGGATTTACAATGAGCAGTTCTTC.

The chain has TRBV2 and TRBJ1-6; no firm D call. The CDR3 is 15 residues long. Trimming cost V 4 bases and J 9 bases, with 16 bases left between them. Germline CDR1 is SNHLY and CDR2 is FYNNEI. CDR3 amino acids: CASSGRDIRSSPLHF. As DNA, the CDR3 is TGTGCCAGCAGTGGCCGAGACATAAGATCTTCACCCCTCCACTTT. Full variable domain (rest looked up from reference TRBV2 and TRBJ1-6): EPEVTQTPSHQVTQMGQEVILRCVPISNHLYFYWYRQILGQKVEFLVSFYNNEISEKSEIFDDQFSVERPDGSNFTLKIRSTKLEDSAMYFCASSGRDIRSSPLHFGNGTRLTVT.

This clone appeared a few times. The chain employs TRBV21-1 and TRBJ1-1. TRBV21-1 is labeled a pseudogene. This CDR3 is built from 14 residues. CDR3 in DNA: TGTGCCAGCAGCTTACGATTACGGGACACTGAAGCTTTCTTT. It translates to CASSLRLRDTEAFF.

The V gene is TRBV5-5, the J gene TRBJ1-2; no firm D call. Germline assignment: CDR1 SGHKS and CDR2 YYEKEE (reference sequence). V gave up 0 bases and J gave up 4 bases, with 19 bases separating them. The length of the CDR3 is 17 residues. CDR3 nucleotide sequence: TGTGCCAGCAGCTTGGATTTAGGCCGTATCGAGGGCTATGGCTACACCTTC. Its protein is CASSLDLGRIEGYGYTF.

In DNA, the CDR3 is TGTGCCAGCAGCCCACAGGGGGCGCGTCATGAAAAACTGTTTTTT. Amino acid sequence: CASSPQGARHEKLFF. This chain joins TRBV3-1 (or the pseudogene TRBV3-2) and TRBJ1-4; the match to TRBD1 covers 9 bases. The CDR3 consists of 15 residues. CDR1 LGHDT and CDR2 YNNKEL come from the germline V gene (reference sequence). The V segment lost 4 bases and the J segment 6 bases; nucleotides outside the gene matches: 6.

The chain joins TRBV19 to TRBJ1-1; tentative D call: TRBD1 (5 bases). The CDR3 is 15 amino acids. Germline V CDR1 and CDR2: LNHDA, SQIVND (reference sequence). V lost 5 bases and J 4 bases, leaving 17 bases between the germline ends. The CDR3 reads CASSPMEGRGTEAFF. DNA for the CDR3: TGTGCCAGTAGTCCCATGGAGGGTAGGGGCACTGAAGCTTTCTTT.